The 14 T cell receptor beta chains below all came from one sample that was sequenced in a study of cytomegalovirus exposure and HLA in healthy donors (dated by TCRdb to between 2016 and 2019). The receptor library was made with the immunoSEQ multiplex PCR assay. The multiplex PCR relied on a mix of 60 forward primers for TCR Vbeta segments and 13 reverse primers for TCR Jbeta segments. This immuneACCESS table, as held by TCRdb, lists in-frame sequences with V and J called but not all clones. Of the missing ones, under half trace to an unresolved V gene in checked studies; the others have no known cause. A total of 100,000 to 150,000 clones appear in this sample, 75% to 85% of them only once. 8.9% of the sample is held by the ten biggest clonotypes. The sample taken for sequencing was PBMCs. These receptors were obtained from a man aged 30 to 45 in good health and CMV-seropositive.

This clone has only a few counts. This rearrangement joins TRBV14 to TRBJ1-3; D may be TRBD1 (5 bases). The CDR3 is made up of 14 amino acids. The V and J ends lost 0 bases and 11 bases respectively, with 14 bases between them. Germline CDR1 is SGHDN and CDR2 is FVKESK. The CDR3 spells CASSQDRWVGAIYF. For the CDR3, the DNA is TGTGCCAGCAGCCAAGATCGTTGGGTAGGGGCCATATATTTT. Looking up the rest from reference TRBV14 and TRBJ1-3 gives the full variable domain: EAGVTQFPSHSVIEKGQTVTLRCDPISGHDNLYWYRRVMGKEIKFLLHFVKESKQDESGMPNNRFLAERTGGTYSTLKVQPAELEDSGVYFCASSQDRWVGAIYFGEGSWLTVV.

The chain employs TRBV5-6 and TRBJ1-5, with unresolved D. The germline V and J ends were trimmed by 0 bases and 7 bases, with 11 bases remaining between them. The length of the CDR3 is 14 residues. CDR1 and CDR2 (germline): SGHDT, YYEEEE. CDR3 region: CASSLVGGSQPQHF. In DNA, the CDR3 is TGTGCCAGCAGCTTGGTGGGTGGGAGCCAGCCCCAGCATTTT.

CDR3 amino acids: CASSLSADSHSPLHF. The DNA of the CDR3 is TGCGCCAGCAGCTTGTCGGCAGACTCTCATTCACCCCTCCACTTT. The chain is built from TRBV5-1 and TRBJ1-6; D not certain. V was clipped by 1 base and J by 8 bases, with 13 bases between them. The CDR3 contains 15 residues. Looked up from germline, CDR1 is SGHRS and CDR2 is YFSETQ.

The chain couples TRBV18 to TRBJ1-1; possibly TRBD1 for D (6 bases). V was clipped by 3 bases and J by 2 bases, with 10 bases between them. This CDR3 spans 14 amino acids. Germline CDR1 is KGHSH and CDR2 is LQKENI. In nucleotides, the CDR3 is TGTGCCAGCTCACCCAACAGGGAAAACACTGAAGCTTTCTTT. This sequence encodes CASSPNRENTEAFF.

The chain employs TRBV2 and TRBJ2-3; the D gene is possibly TRBD2 (6 bases). With 4 bases removed from V and 6 bases from J, the gap between germline ends came to 11 bases. The CDR3 covers 13 residues. Germline values: CDR1 SNHLY, CDR2 FYNNEI. CDR3 loop: CASSVRLDDTQYF. CDR3 nucleotides: TGTGCCAGCAGTGTCCGACTAGACGATACGCAGTATTTT.

The chain employs TRBV21-1 and TRBJ1-6; the D segment call TRBD1 is taken from the table without a DNA check. TRBV21-1 constitutes a pseudogene. The CDR3 covers 15 residues. As DNA, the CDR3 is TGTGCCAGCAGCAAAGGGACAGTCTATAATTCACCCCTCCACTTT. Its translation: CASSKGTVYNSPLHF.

Points on this clone: The sample holds other DNA sequences that translate to the same CDR3. CDR3 DNA: TGTGCCAGCATACCGACCCCTCGGGGCAATCAGCCCCAGCATTTT. Its translation is CASIPTPRGNQPQHF. V usage is TRBV19 and J usage is TRBJ1-5; D unresolved. Per the germline V gene, CDR1 is LNHDA and CDR2 is SQIVND (reference sequence). CDR3 length: 15 amino acids. Trimming shortened V by 9 bases and J by 2 bases, and 17 bases separated the two germline ends.

The chain employs TRBV6-1 and TRBJ1-3; D remains ambiguous. Trimming took 2 bases from V and 4 from J, leaving 6 bases between them. Germline V lookup: CDR1 MNHNS, CDR2 SASEGT. The CDR3 has 13 residues. CDR3 bases: TGTGCCAGCAGTGAAAGTCAGGGAAACACCATATATTTT. Protein sequence: CASSESQGNTIYF.

The chain is built from TRBV4-1 and TRBJ2-4; TRBD1 is a possible D gene (5 bases). Germline loops: CDR1 MGHRA, CDR2 YSYEKL. The V end lost 0 bases, the J end lost 0 bases, and 9 bases lay between the germline ends. The CDR3 contains 16 residues. The CDR3 coding sequence is TGCGCCAGCAGCCAAGATGGGGCGGTAGCCAAAAACATTCAGTACTTC. It specifies CASSQDGAVAKNIQYF.

The count of this clone is one. The chain recombines TRBV19 with TRBJ1-5; TRBD1 aligns across 8 bases. CDR1 and CDR2 from the germline V gene are LNHDA and SQIVND (reference sequence). V shed 3 bases and J 5 bases; nucleotides not matched to a gene: 12. CDR3 length: 17 amino acids. As DNA, the CDR3 is TGTGCCAGTAGTATGGACAGAACAGGGGGGGACCATCAGCCCCAGCATTTT. Its protein is CASSMDRTGGDHQPQHF.

V gene TRBV27 combines with J gene TRBJ2-1; D possibly corresponds to TRBD1 (6 bases). CDR1 is MNHEY and CDR2 is SMNVEV in the germline V gene (reference sequence). Trimming stripped 7 bases from V and 2 bases from J, with 15 bases between. The CDR3 sequence is 15 residues long. The CDR3 is CASTSDRSPYNEQFF. In nucleotides, the CDR3 is TGTGCCAGCACTTCAGACAGGTCCCCCTACAATGAGCAGTTCTTC.

The chain has TRBV28 and TRBJ1-5; TRBD1 might be the D (5 bases). The V and J ends lost 5 bases and 5 bases respectively, with 19 bases between them. Germline lookup yields CDR1 MDHEN and CDR2 SYDVKM. This CDR3 has 16 residues. CDR3 sequence reads: CASSPWQRGVHQPQHF. CDR3 nucleotide sequence: TGTGCCAGCAGTCCCTGGCAAAGGGGCGTCCATCAGCCCCAGCATTTT.

V usage is TRBV19 and J usage is TRBJ1-1, with a possible D match to TRBD1 (5 bases). Trimming removed 3 bases at V and 6 bases at J, with 17 bases between. The CDR3 covers 15 residues. CDR1 LNHDA and CDR2 SQIVND come from the germline V gene (reference sequence). DNA of the CDR3: TGTGCCAGTAGTATTGCGGGGAGGGTCAGGGCTGAAGCTTTCTTT. This encodes CASSIAGRVRAEAFF.

The J gene is TRBJ2-7, the V gene TRBV9; D unresolved. The CDR3 sequence is 13 residues long. Trimming pared 4 bases from V and 0 bases from J, leaving 8 bases between. The germline V gene has CDR1 SGDLS and CDR2 YYNGEE. The CDR3 protein is CASSPSSSYEQYF. The DNA of the CDR3 is TGTGCCAGCAGCCCCTCCAGCTCCTACGAGCAGTACTTC. Complete variable domain (other parts from reference TRBV9 and TRBJ2-7): DSGVTQTPKHLITATGQRVTLRCSPRSGDLSVYWYQQSLDQGLQFLIQYYNGEERAKGNILERFSAQQFPDLHSELNLSSLELGDSALYFCASSPSSSYEQYFGPGTRLTVT.